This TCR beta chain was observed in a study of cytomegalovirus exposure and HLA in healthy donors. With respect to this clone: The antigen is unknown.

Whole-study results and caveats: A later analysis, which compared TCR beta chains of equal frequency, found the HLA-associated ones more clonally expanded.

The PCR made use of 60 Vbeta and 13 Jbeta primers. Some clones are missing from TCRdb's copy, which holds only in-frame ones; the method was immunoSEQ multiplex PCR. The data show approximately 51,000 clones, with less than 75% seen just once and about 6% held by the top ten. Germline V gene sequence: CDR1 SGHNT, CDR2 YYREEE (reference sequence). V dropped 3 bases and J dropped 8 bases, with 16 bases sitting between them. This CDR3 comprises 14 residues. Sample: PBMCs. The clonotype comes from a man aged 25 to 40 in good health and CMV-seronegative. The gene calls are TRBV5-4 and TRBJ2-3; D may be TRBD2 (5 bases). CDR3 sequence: CASSSRTPGVTQYF. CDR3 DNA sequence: TGTGCCAGCAGCTCGAGGACCCCCGGGGTTACGCAGTATTTT. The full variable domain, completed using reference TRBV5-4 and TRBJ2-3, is ETGVTQSPTHLIKTRGQQVTLRCSSQSGHNTVSWYQQALGQGPQFIFQYYREEENGRGNFPPRFSGLQFPNYSSELNVNALELDDSALYLCASSSRTPGVTQYFGPGTRLTVL.